One T cell receptor beta chain is described in this entry. The entry originates in a study of blood T cell repertoires in COVID-19. Study at large: The cDNA or gDNA used as material had been derived from T cells, B-cell-depleted T cells, or PBMCs.

Sequenced by immunoSEQ multiplex PCR; TCRdb stores in-frame clones only, minus some. Of around 87,000 clones in the sample, roughly 79% are singletons; the top ten hold about 10%. CDR1 and CDR2 from the germline V gene are SGHTA and FQGNSA. V was cut by 2 bases and J by 2 bases, with 10 bases left in between. The CDR3 spans 16 residues. The source material was peripheral blood. The chain employs TRBV7-2 and TRBJ1-6; a weak D match, TRBD1 (6 bases). The receptor was isolated from an elderly woman with acute or convalescent COVID-19. As DNA, the CDR3 is TGTGCCAGCAGCTTAACAGGGTACACCTATAATTCACCCCTCCACTTT. It specifies CASSLTGYTYNSPLHF.